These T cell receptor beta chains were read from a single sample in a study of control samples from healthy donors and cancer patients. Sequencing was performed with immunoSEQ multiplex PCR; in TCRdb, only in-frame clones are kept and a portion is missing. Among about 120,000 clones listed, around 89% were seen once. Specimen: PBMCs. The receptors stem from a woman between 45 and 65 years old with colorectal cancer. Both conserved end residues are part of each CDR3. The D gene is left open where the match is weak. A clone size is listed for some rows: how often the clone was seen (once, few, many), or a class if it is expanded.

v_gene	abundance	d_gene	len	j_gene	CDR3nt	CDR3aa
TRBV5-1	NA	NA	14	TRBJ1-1	TGCGCCAGCAGCTCCGAGGCCAGGGACACTGAAGCTTTCTTT	CASSSEARDTEAFF
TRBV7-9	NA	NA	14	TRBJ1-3	TGTGCCAGCAGCTTTCGAGGGCTGCGAAACACCATATATTTT	CASSFRGLRNTIYF
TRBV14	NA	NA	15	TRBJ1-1	TGTGCCAGCAGCCGACCGCAGGGGCGTAACACTGAAGCTTTCTTT	CASSRPQGRNTEAFF
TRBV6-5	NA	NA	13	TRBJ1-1	TGTGCCAGCACCAGGGGCCGGGGAACTGAAGCTTTCTTT	CASTRGRGTEAFF
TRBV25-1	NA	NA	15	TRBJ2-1	TGTGCCAGCAGTCCCGGGACGGTCTCCTACAATGAGCAGTTCTTC	CASSPGTVSYNEQFF
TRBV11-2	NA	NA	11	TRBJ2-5	TGTGCCAGCAGCTCGGCCGAGACCCAGTACTTC	CASSSAETQYF
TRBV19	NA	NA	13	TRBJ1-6	TGTGCCAGTAGTCAGGGTTTGGGTTCACCCCTCCACTTT	CASSQGLGSPLHF
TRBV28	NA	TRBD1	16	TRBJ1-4	TGTGCCAGCAGCCGCCGACAGGGTCTACCTAATGAAAAACTGTTTTTT	CASSRRQGLPNEKLFF
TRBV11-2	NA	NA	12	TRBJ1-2	TGTGCCAGCAGCTCACAGGGATACGGCTACACCTTC	CASSSQGYGYTF
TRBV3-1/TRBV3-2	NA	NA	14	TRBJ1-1	TGTGCCAGCAGCCAGCGGTCGCAGTACACTGAAGCTTTCTTT	CASSQRSQYTEAFF
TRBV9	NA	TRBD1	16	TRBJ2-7	TGTGCCAGCAGCGTAGTCCCGGACAGGGCTCCCTACGAGCAGTACTTC	CASSVVPDRAPYEQYF
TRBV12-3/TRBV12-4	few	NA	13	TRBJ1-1	TGTGCCAGCAAAACCAGGGTCGGCACTGAAGCTTTCTTT	CASKTRVGTEAFF
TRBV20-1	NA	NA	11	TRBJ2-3	TGCAGTGCCGTACAGGCAGATACGCAGTATTTT	CSAVQADTQYF
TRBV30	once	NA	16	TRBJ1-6	TGTGCCTGGAGTATTCCATGGGCAGGTGTTTATTCACCCCTCCACTTT	CAWSIPWAGVYSPLHF
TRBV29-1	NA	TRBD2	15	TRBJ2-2	TGCAGCGTTAGAGCGGGAGGGGTAAACACCGGGGAGCTGTTTTTT	CSVRAGGVNTGELFF
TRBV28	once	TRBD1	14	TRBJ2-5	TGTGCCAGCAGGGGTGAGACAGGGGGAGAGACCCAGTACTTC	CASRGETGGETQYF
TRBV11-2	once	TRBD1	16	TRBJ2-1	TGTGCCAGCAGCTCACGATCGGGGACAGGAAGGGGTGAGCAGTTCTTC	CASSSRSGTGRGEQFF
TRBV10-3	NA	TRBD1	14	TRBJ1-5	TGTGCCATCAGTGCGGGACAGGGGAATCAGCCCCAGCATTTT	CAISAGQGNQPQHF
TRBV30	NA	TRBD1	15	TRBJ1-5	TGTGCCTGGAGTGTACTGACAGGGGTAAATCAGCCCCAGCATTTT	CAWSVLTGVNQPQHF
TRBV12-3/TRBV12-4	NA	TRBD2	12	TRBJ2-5	TGTGCCTCCGCGGGGGGTCAAGAGACCCAGTACTTC	CASAGGQETQYF
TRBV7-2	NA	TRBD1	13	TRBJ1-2	TGTGCCAGCAGCTTAGACAGGGGCCGGGGCTACACCTTC	CASSLDRGRGYTF
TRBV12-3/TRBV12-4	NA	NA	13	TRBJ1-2	TGTGCCAGCAGTTTCGGGCAGTACTATGGCTACACCTTC	CASSFGQYYGYTF
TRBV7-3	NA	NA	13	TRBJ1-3	TGTGCCAGCAGCCCGGGGCCGGGAAACACCATATATTTT	CASSPGPGNTIYF
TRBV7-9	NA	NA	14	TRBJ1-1	TGTGCCAGCAGCTTACCGGGTCGGGGGACTGAAGCTTTCTTT	CASSLPGRGTEAFF
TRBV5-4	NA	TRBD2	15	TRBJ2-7	TGTGCCAGCAGCCCCAGCGGGGGACTAAAGGGAGAGCAGTACTTC	CASSPSGGLKGEQYF
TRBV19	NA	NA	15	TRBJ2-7	TGTGCCAGTAGTAGTTCCCTCGCAGCTTACTACGAGCAGTACTTC	CASSSSLAAYYEQYF
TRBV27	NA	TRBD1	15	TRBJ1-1	TGTGCCAGCAGTTTATCGAGGGGACAGTCAACGGGAGCTTTCTTT	CASSLSRGQSTGAFF
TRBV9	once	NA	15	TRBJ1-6	TGTGCCAGCAGCTTTACGAGCTCCTATAATTCACCCCTCCACTTT	CASSFTSSYNSPLHF
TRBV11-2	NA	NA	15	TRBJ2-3	TGTGCCAGCAGCTTAGATACGGGGGGCCGAAATACGCAGTATTTT	CASSLDTGGRNTQYF
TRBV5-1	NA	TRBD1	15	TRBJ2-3	TGCGCCAGCAGCCCCGGGACAGGGCCAACAGATACGCAGTATTTT	CASSPGTGPTDTQYF
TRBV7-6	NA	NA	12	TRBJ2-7	TGTGCCAGCAGCTTATCACCTGGCGAGCAGTACTTC	CASSLSPGEQYF
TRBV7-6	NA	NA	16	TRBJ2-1	TGTGCCAGCAGCTTAACCATACCGCAGGGTGAGGGTGAGCAGTTCTTC	CASSLTIPQGEGEQFF
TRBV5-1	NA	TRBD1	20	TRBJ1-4	TGCGCCAGCAGCTTGGAGGCCCCCGCGAGACAGGGGAGGTCCGATGAAAAACTGTTTTTT	CASSLEAPARQGRSDEKLFF
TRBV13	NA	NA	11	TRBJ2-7	TGTGCCAGCAGCTCGGGGGTAGAGCAGTACTTC	CASSSGVEQYF
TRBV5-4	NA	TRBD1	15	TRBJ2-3	TGTGCCAGCAGCCCATCAGGGGGCCGCGCAGATACGCAGTATTTT	CASSPSGGRADTQYF
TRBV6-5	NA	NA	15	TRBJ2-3	TGTGCCAGCAGTTACAGGGCCGGGGGATCAGATACGCAGTATTTT	CASSYRAGGSDTQYF
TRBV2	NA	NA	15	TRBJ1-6	TGTGCCAGCCGCGACACGAGCTCCTATAATTCACCCCTCCACTTT	CASRDTSSYNSPLHF
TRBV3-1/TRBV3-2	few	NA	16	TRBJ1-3	TGTGCCAGCAGCCAAGTACTCTCTGGCTCTGGAAACACCATATATTTT	CASSQVLSGSGNTIYF
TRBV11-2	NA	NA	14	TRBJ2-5	TGTGCCAGCAGCCCGTCGGGACCAAGGGAGACCCAGTACTTC	CASSPSGPRETQYF
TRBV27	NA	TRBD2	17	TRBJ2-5	TGTGCCAGCAGCCCCGGGACTAGCGGGTCCTTCCAAGAGACCCAGTACTTC	CASSPGTSGSFQETQYF
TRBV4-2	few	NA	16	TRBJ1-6	TGTGCCAGCAGCCAAGACCTTAGGACGGGCTGGTCACCCCTCCACTTT	CASSQDLRTGWSPLHF
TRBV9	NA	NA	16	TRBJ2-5	TGTGCCAGCAGCGTAGCTTCGGAGGGTCTGGGGGAGACCCAGTACTTC	CASSVASEGLGETQYF
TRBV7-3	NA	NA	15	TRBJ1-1	TGTGCCAGCAGCTTATATTCTTTCAGGGACACTGAAGCTTTCTTT	CASSLYSFRDTEAFF
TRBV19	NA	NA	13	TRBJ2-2	TGTGCCAGTAGTAGAGCTGGCACCGGGGAGCTGTTTTTT	CASSRAGTGELFF
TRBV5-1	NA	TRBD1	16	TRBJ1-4	TGCGCCAGCAGTCCCGGGGGACAGGGGATTAATGAAAAACTGTTTTTT	CASSPGGQGINEKLFF
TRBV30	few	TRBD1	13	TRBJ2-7	TGTGCCCTGAGACAGGGGGTCTCCTACGAGCAGTACTTC	CALRQGVSYEQYF
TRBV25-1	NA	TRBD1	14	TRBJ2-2	TGTGCCAGCAGTGCACAGGGGGGAGACGGGGAGCTGTTTTTT	CASSAQGGDGELFF
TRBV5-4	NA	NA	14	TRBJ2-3	TGTGCCAGCAGCTTGGCAGGGGCAGGAGATACGCAGTATTTT	CASSLAGAGDTQYF